The present T cell receptor beta chain was sequenced within a study of naive and memory T cell subsets. Overall study results and limits: Especially in CD8 cells, naive repertoires contained a few larger clonotypes, possibly CD45RA-re-expressing memory cells.

This clonotype was seen more than once but under ten times. Its antigen is unknown. Alpha and beta libraries were amplified separately from the second PCR onward. Cells stained for CD3, CD4, CD8, CD45RA and CD27 were sorted into four subsets. An equimolar mix of two oligonucleotides served as the beta constant-region primer for TRBC1 and TRBC2. Four rounds of PCR amplified the ligated cDNA using nested alpha and beta constant-region primers plus SP2. MiXCR, run by TCRdb on the UMI-ligation and nested PCR reads, gives a single entry per CDR3 protein. The sample records 99,000 or so distinct CDR3 sequences, about 15% being singletons. The CDR3 is made up of 15 amino acids. Germline values: CDR1 MGHRA, CDR2 YSYEKL. V was clipped by 4 bases and J by 0 bases, with 11 bases between them.

Sequencing was done on a sample of naive CD8+ T cells from blood. The receptor's source is a human donor in good health. The genes are TRBV4-1 and TRBJ2-3; no reliable D call. CDR3 amino acids: CASSRVASSTDTQYF. The CDR3 coding sequence is TGCGCCAGCAGCCGCGTCGCGTCTAGCACAGATACGCAGTATTTT.